This passage covers 20 T cell receptor beta chains from one sample sequenced in a study of T cell responses to AZD1222 COVID-19 vaccine. Repertoires were generated with immunoSEQ multiplex PCR, while TCRdb's copy carries only in-frame clones and drops some. The sample has about 130,000 clones; 88% are singletons. The source was peripheral blood, collected on day 0 of AZD1222 vaccination. The receptors come from an adult in good health.

The chain uses TRBV19 and TRBJ1-2; unclear D gene. This CDR3 has 15 residues. Germline values: CDR1 LNHDA, CDR2 SQIVND (reference sequence). V shed 3 bases and J shed 3 bases, with 14 bases lying between them. This CDR3 reads CASSIRDIGYYGYTF. CDR3 in DNA: TGTGCCAGTAGTATCCGAGATATAGGGTACTATGGCTACACCTTC. The full variable domain, completed using reference TRBV19 and TRBJ1-2, is DGGITQSPKYLFRKEGQNVTLSCEQNLNHDAMYWYRQDPGQGLRLIYYSQIVNDFQKGDIAEGYSVSREKKESFPLTVTSAQKNPTAFYLCASSIRDIGYYGYTFGSGTRLTVV.

V usage is TRBV7-9 and J usage is TRBJ1-5; TRBD1 agrees at 8 bases. Germline V gene sequence: CDR1 SEHNR, CDR2 FQNEAQ (reference sequence). This CDR3 has 15 amino acids. Trimming at V came to 1 base and at J to 4 bases, leaving 3 bases not matched to a gene. CDR3 in amino acids: CASSLDDRGNQPQHF. The CDR3 DNA reads TGTGCCAGCAGCTTAGATGACAGGGGTAATCAGCCCCAGCATTTT.

The chain joins TRBV9 to TRBJ1-1; possibly TRBD1 for D (5 bases). Trimming took off 2 bases at V and 3 bases at J, with 17 bases between the two ends. CDR3 size: 16 residues. Germline CDR1 SGDLS, CDR2 YYNGEE. The CDR3 region is CASSVDPGSTDTEAFF. CDR3 DNA: TGTGCCAGCAGCGTCGATCCAGGGTCTACAGACACTGAAGCTTTCTTT.

On this clone: A junction boundary mismatches the germline segment, possibly from a read error. The J gene is TRBJ2-7, the V gene TRBV11-2; D unresolved. CDR1 is SGHAT and CDR2 is FQNNGV in the germline V gene. The CDR3 runs to 13 residues. This CDR3 reads CASSLDRRYEQYF. The CDR3 region has the DNA TGTGCCAGCAGCCTAGACCGGCGTTACGAGCAGTACTTC. Supplemented by reference TRBV11-2 and TRBJ2-7, the full variable domain reads EAGVAQSPRYKIIEKRQSVAFWCNPISGHATLYWYQQILGQGPKLLIQFQNNGVVDDSQLPKDRFSAERLKGVDSTLKIQPAKLEDSAVYLCASSLDRRYEQYFGPGTRLTVT.

Regarding this clone: At one end the junction does not follow the germline gene, possibly because of a read error. V usage is TRBV7-8 and J usage is TRBJ2-7; a possible D gene is TRBD2 (5 bases). CDR1 is SGHVS and CDR2 is FQNEAQ in the germline V gene. The CDR3 runs to 11 residues. CDR3 in DNA: TGTGCCAGCAGCTTGGGAGCCGAGGAGTACTTC. Its translation is CASSLGAEEYF.

The gene calls are TRBV12-3 or TRBV12-4 and TRBJ1-2; no clear D gene. This CDR3 comprises 12 residues. V was cut by 5 bases and J by 0 bases, with 4 bases left in between. CDR3 amino acids: CASSTSNYGYTF. CDR3 DNA: TGTGCCAGCAGTACCTCTAACTATGGCTACACCTTC.

The chain links TRBV19 to TRBJ2-2; D is unresolved. Germline CDR1 is LNHDA and CDR2 is SQIVND (reference sequence). Trimming took off 6 bases at V and 6 bases at J, with 17 bases between the two ends. The CDR3 contains 15 residues. The CDR3 nucleotides read TGTGCCAGTAGCCCCCCAGGAAACCGGGCCGGGGAGCTGTTTTTT. This gives the protein CASSPPGNRAGELFF.

The rearrangement links TRBV5-4 to TRBJ2-1; 11 bases align to TRBD1. V lost 4 bases to trimming and J lost 7 bases; unmatched junction nucleotides: 7. This CDR3 contains 15 residues. Germline V gene lookup returns CDR1 SGHNT and CDR2 YYREEE (reference sequence). CDR3 protein: CASSPAGQGDNEQFF. The CDR3 DNA is TGTGCCAGCAGCCCAGCGGGACAGGGGGATAATGAGCAGTTCTTC.

Here the CDR3 DNA reads TGTGCCAGCAGTTACTTAGATACGCAGTATTTT. It translates to CASSYLDTQYF. The chain recombines TRBV6-6 with TRBJ2-3, with no clear D. Germline V gene lookup returns CDR1 MNHNY and CDR2 SVGAGI (reference sequence). This CDR3 comprises 11 residues. Trimming shortened V by 1 base and J by 5 bases, and 1 base separated the two germline ends.

The chain combines TRBV12-3 or TRBV12-4 with TRBJ2-1; D not resolved. The CDR3 consists of 13 residues. Trimming pared 4 bases from V and 5 bases from J, leaving 9 bases between. DNA for the CDR3: TGTGCCAGCAGTTCATTTTTGGACAATGAGCAGTTCTTC. This gives the protein CASSSFLDNEQFF.

The chain joins TRBV28 to TRBJ1-6, with TRBD1 as a possible D gene (5 bases). The germline V and J ends were trimmed by 5 bases and 10 bases, with 15 bases remaining between them. Looked up from germline, CDR1 is MDHEN and CDR2 is SYDVKM. The CDR3 sequence is 14 residues long. CDR3 nucleotides: TGTGCCAGCAGTCCAGGGACCGCCGGGTCACCCCTCCACTTT. Protein: CASSPGTAGSPLHF.

The V call is TRBV28, the J call TRBJ1-4; weak D call: TRBD1 (6 bases). The germline V gene encodes CDR1 MDHEN and CDR2 SYDVKM. CDR3 length: 15 amino acids. V was cut by 4 bases and J by 6 bases, with 15 bases left in between. The CDR3 region has the DNA TGTGCCAGCAGTTCGTGGCGGGGGGCGGATGAAAAACTGTTTTTT. Translation: CASSSWRGADEKLFF.

The V gene is TRBV6-2 or TRBV6-3, the J gene TRBJ1-5; TRBD1 aligns across 7 bases. V lost 6 bases and J lost 1; bases outside the gene matches: 15. The CDR3 length is 18 residues. Looked up from germline, CDR1 is MNHEY and CDR2 is SVGEGT. CDR3 bases: TGTGCCAGCAGCACCGAACCCGTGCCGGGACAGAGCAATCAGCCCCAGCATTTT. Encoded protein: CASSTEPVPGQSNQPQHF.

This rearrangement joins TRBV19 to TRBJ2-2, with 9 positions matching TRBD1. CDR1 LNHDA and CDR2 SQIVND come from the germline V gene (reference sequence). Losses at the gene ends were 6 bases for V and 7 bases for J; bases not matched to a gene: 12. There are 16 residues in the CDR3. The DNA of the CDR3 is TGTGCCAGTAGCCCATGGACAGGGGCACTCGGCGGGGAGCTGTTTTTT. Translating gives CASSPWTGALGGELFF.

This clone has just one count. The junction departs from the called germline gene at one end, perhaps through a read error. V and J are TRBV7-7 and TRBJ2-7, with 8 nucleotides matching TRBD1. Germline V gives CDR1 SSHAT, CDR2 FNYEAQ (reference sequence). The CDR3 covers 12 residues. The CDR3, as DNA: TGTGCTAGCAGTGACAGGGGCGGCGAGCAGTACTTC. Its translation: CASSDRGGEQYF.

The genes are TRBV5-1 and TRBJ2-1; 8 positions agree with TRBD1. V lost 5 bases to trimming and J lost 6 bases; unmatched junction nucleotides: 7. The CDR3 sequence is 14 residues long. Germline loops: CDR1 SGHRS, CDR2 YFSETQ. CDR3 DNA sequence: TGCGCCAGCAGGGTCGGAACAGGGGGCAATGAGCAGTTCTTC. Its protein product is CASRVGTGGNEQFF.

The chain is built from TRBV25-1 and TRBJ2-2; TRBD2 matches at 8 bases. CDR3 length: 17 residues. The germline gives CDR1 MGHDK, CDR2 SYGVNS. Trimming took 3 bases from V and 7 from J; bases not matched to a gene: 13. CDR3 nucleotides: TGTGCCAGCAGTGAGGGGATTACTAGCGGAGCTAGCGGGGAGCTGTTTTTT. The encoded protein is CASSEGITSGASGELFF.

This clone occurred once. This chain joins TRBV5-1 and TRBJ1-1, with 7 bases lining up with TRBD1. Germline V gene lookup returns CDR1 SGHRS and CDR2 YFSETQ. This CDR3 spans 14 amino acids. The J segment lost 6 bases and the V segment lost 4 bases, leaving 9 bases of the junction unmatched. The CDR3 DNA reads TGCGCCAGCAGCACTACGACAGGGAGTTCTGAAGCTTTCTTT. This translates into CASSTTTGSSEAFF.

The rearrangement joins TRBV7-3 to TRBJ1-1, with D possibly TRBD1 on 6 matching bases. V lost 4 bases and J lost 8, with 17 bases in between. Germline V lookup: CDR1 SGHTA, CDR2 FQGTGA. CDR3 length: 14 residues. As DNA, the CDR3 is TGTGCCAGCAGCTCAGGGGTCGCCGGGACGGAAGCTTTCTTT. This gives the protein CASSSGVAGTEAFF. The full variable domain, with the rest looked up from reference TRBV7-3 and TRBJ1-1, is GAGVSQTPSNKVTEKGKYVELRCDPISGHTALYWYRQSLGQGPEFLIYFQGTGAADDSGLPNDRFFAVRPEGSVSTLKIQRTERGDSAVYLCASSSGVAGTEAFFGQGTRLTVV.

As DNA, the CDR3 is TGCAGCGTTGTTGCAGGGAAGTACGAGCAGTACTTC. It translates to CSVVAGKYEQYF. The gene calls are TRBV29-1 and TRBJ2-7, with TRBD1 as a possible D gene (5 bases). Germline assignment: CDR1 SQVTM and CDR2 ANQGSEA. Trimming left V 4 bases short and J 4 bases short, with 11 bases between. This CDR3 is built from 12 residues.